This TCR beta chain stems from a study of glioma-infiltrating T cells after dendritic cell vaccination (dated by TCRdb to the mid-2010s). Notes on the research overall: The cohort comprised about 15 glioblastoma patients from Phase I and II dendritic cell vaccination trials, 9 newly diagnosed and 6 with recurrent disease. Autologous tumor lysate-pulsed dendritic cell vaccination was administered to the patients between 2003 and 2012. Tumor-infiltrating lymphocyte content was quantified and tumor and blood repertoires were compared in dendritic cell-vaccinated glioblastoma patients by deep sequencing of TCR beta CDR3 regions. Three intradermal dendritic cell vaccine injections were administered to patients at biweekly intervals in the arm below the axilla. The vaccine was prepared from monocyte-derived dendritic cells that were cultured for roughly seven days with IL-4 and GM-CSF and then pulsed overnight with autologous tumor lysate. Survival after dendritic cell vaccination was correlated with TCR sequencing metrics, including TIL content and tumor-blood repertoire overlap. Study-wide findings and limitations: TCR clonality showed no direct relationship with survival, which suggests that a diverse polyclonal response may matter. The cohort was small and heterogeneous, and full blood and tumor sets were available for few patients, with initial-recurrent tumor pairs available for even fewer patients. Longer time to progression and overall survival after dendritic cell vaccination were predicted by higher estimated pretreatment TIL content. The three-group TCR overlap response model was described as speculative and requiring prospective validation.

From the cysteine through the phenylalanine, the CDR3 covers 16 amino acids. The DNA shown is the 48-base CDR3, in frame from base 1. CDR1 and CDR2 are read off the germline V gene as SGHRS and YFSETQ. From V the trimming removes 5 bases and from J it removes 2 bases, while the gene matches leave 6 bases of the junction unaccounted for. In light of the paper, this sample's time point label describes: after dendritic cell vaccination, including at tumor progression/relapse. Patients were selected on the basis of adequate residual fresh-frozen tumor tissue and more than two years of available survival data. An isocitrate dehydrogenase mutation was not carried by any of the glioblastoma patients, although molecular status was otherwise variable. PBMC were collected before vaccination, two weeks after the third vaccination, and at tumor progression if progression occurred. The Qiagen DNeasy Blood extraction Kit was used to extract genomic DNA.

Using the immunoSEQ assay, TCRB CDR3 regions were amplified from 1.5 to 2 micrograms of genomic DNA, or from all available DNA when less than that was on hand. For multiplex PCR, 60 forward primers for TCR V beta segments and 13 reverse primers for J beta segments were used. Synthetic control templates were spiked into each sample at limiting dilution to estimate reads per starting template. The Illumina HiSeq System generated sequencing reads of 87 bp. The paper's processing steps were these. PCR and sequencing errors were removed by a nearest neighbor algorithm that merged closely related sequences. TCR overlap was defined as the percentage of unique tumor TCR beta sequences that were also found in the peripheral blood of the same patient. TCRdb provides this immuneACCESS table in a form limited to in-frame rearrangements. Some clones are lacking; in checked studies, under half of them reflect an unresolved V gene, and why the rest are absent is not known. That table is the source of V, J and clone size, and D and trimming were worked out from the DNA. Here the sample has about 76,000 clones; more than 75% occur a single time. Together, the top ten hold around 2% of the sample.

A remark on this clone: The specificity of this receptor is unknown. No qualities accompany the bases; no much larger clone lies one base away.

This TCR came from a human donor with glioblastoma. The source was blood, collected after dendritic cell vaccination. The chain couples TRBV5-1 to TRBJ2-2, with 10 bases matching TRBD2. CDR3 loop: CASSPGLADNTGELFF. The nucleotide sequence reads TGCGCCAGCAGTCCTGGACTAGCGGACAACACCGGGGAGCTGTTTTTT.